This T cell receptor beta chain was obtained from a study of OX40 agonist ivuxolimab in advanced cancers. Turning to the study itself: Prior checkpoint blockade (anti-PD-1, anti-PD-L1 or anti-CTLA-4) was permitted; around 37% had it. Study-wide points: In the expanded peripheral T cells, antigen specificity was never determined.

Of note for this clone: Its specificity is not known.

TCRdb keeps only in-frame clones here, not all; method: immunoSEQ multiplex PCR. The table shows about 77,000 clones, with roughly 87% occurring only once. The sample was CD4+ or CD8+ T cells sorted from blood, taken in a trial of the OX40 agonist ivuxolimab. The TCR sequence derives from an adult with an advanced solid tumor such as melanoma, head and neck, liver or kidney cancer.

The CDR3 region is CASNSLGSYGYTF. Here the CDR3 DNA reads TGTGCCAGCAACTCTTTGGGCAGCTATGGCTACACCTTC. The chain uses TRBV28 and TRBJ1-2; no clear D. Trimming removed 7 bases at V and 4 bases at J, with 13 bases between. Germline lookup yields CDR1 MDHEN and CDR2 SYDVKM. The CDR3 spans 13 residues.